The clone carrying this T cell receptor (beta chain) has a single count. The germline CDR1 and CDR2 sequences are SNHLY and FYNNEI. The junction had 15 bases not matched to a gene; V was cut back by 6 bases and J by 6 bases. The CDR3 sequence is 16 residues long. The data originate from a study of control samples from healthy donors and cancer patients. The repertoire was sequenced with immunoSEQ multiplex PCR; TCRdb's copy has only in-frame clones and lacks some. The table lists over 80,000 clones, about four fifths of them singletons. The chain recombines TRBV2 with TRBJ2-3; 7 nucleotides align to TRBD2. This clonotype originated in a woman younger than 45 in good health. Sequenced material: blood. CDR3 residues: CASSARGGGRVDTQYF. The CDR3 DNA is TGTGCCAGCAGCGCCCGGGGCGGGGGTCGGGTTGATACGCAGTATTTT.